The following is a TCR beta chain sequence with its context. This sample was included in a study of blood T cell repertoires in COVID-19. Across the whole study: T cells, B-cell-depleted T cells, or PBMCs provided the cDNA or gDNA that served as material.

The germline gives CDR1 GTSNPN, CDR2 SVGIG (reference sequence). Trimming left V 0 bases short and J 5 bases short, with 8 bases between. CDR3 length equals 13 residues. The protocol was immunoSEQ multiplex PCR, while the TCRdb copy is restricted to in-frame clones and leaves out a portion. The table has about 140,000 clones, more than 75% seen once. This receptor was identified in a man between 60 and 75 years old who had recovered from COVID-19. The source material was PBMCs or T cells enriched from blood (not recorded which). The rearrangement links TRBV30 to TRBJ1-5; D unclear. The CDR3 DNA sequence: TGTGCCTGGAGTGTACTCTACGATCAGCCCCAGCATTTT. Amino acids: CAWSVLYDQPQHF.